The 3 T cell receptor beta chains in this list originate from one sample, sequenced in a study of shared clonotypes between healthy human individuals (dated by TCRdb to the early 2020s). Libraries were built with the immunoSEQ multiplex PCR assay. Held by TCRdb, this immuneACCESS table contains in-frame sequences only and omits some clones. Under half of the omission traces to an unresolved V gene where checked; the cause of the rest is unknown. Counted in this sample were over a million clones; around 78% of them appeared once. The ten top clones hold 0.4% to 0.55% of the sample. Source material: memory CD4+ T cells from PBMCs. This specimen's cell subset or site label, per the study, means: CD45RA-negative fraction. These receptor sequences come from a man younger than 35 in good health. Some clones in this sample may be carry-over from other donors' samples.

This sequence joins TRBV5-1 and TRBJ1-3; 9 bases line up with TRBD1. CDR3 length: 16 amino acids. Trimming took 4 bases from V and 3 from J; bases not matched to a gene: 8. CDR1 is SGHRS, CDR2 YFSETQ, per germline. Written as DNA, the CDR3 is TGCGCCAGCAGCCTACCCGGGACAGGGAGTGGAAACACCATATATTTT. This codes for CASSLPGTGSGNTIYF.

This clone came up a few times. V gene TRBV5-1 combines with J gene TRBJ1-3, with 7 bases matching TRBD1. CDR3 length equals 14 residues. Germline loops: CDR1 SGHRS, CDR2 YFSETQ. The trim removed 0 bases at V and 6 bases at J, leaving 3 bases unmatched. The CDR3 DNA is TGCGCCAGCAGCTTGGGGGACAGACAAAACACCATATATTTT. Its translation is CASSLGDRQNTIYF.

The rearrangement uses TRBV2 and TRBJ1-1; no reliable D call. The length of the CDR3 is 14 residues. V gave up 6 bases and J gave up 0 bases, with 11 bases separating them. Germline lookup yields CDR1 SNHLY and CDR2 FYNNEI. The CDR3 nucleotides are TGTGCCAGCAGGAACTCGGGCATGAACACTGAAGCTTTCTTT. This gives the protein CASRNSGMNTEAFF.